The clone carrying this T cell receptor (beta chain) was found a few times. Antigen unknown. This record comes from a study of read filtering for tumor transcriptome and immune sequencing. Study information: IR-seq gave about 3.5 to 11 million TCR reads per sample; RNA-seq gave about 80 to 1,300. General study results and limits: Sorted CD138-negative bone marrow cells were not purified T cells. IR-seq and RNA-seq agreed better without single-read clonotypes. IR-seq captured clonotypes deeper and more reliably than RNA-seq.

From approximately 400 ng of RNA, a library with molecular barcoded alpha/delta and beta/gamma adaptors was made. TCRdb redid the calling of the reads with MiXCR, one entry per CDR3 protein. The sample carries more than 30,000 distinct CDR3 sequences, 13% to 15% recorded once. The CDR3 consists of 11 residues. CDR1 and CDR2 from the germline V gene are MNHNS and SASEGT. Trimming took off 6 bases at V and 8 bases at J, with 10 bases between the two ends. The gene calls are TRBV6-1 and TRBJ1-1; D is undetermined. This TCR came from a donor aged 40 or older with multiple myeloma. Sequences were obtained from a population of CD138-negative cells sorted from bone marrow. CDR3 coding DNA: TGTGCCAGCAGGAAGATAGGCGAAGCTTTCTTT. Translating gives CASRKIGEAFF.